These 2 T cell receptor beta chains were all obtained from the same sample, sequenced in a study of cytomegalovirus exposure and HLA in healthy donors. Assay: immunoSEQ multiplex PCR; the TCRdb copy retains only in-frame clones and omits some. Here the sample spans some 130,000 clones, 89% being singletons. Source material: PBMCs. The receptor source for this set is a woman aged 18-29 years in good health and CMV-seronegative.

The chain carries TRBV4-1 and TRBJ1-4; D not certain. V lost 0 bases and J lost 11, with 10 bases in between. Germline V gives CDR1 MGHRA, CDR2 YSYEKL. This CDR3 contains 13 residues. The CDR3 spells CASSQDFRAKLFF. The CDR3 DNA reads TGCGCCAGCAGCCAAGATTTCCGAGCCAAACTGTTTTTT.

The CDR3 DNA reads as TGTGCCAGCTCACGGCCGGGGGGGGCAAAACTGTTTTTT. Translated, it gives CASSRPGGAKLFF. This rearrangement joins TRBV18 to TRBJ1-4, with TRBD1 as a possible D gene (6 bases). The CDR3 is 13 residues long. The germline V gene has CDR1 KGHSH and CDR2 LQKENI. V shed 4 bases and J shed 10 bases, with 13 bases lying between them.